A single sample is the source of the 29 T cell receptor beta chains below, sequenced in a study of T cells in localized non-small cell lung cancer. Sequencing used immunoSEQ multiplex PCR; TCRdb keeps in-frame clones, though not all of them. The sample has 45,000 to 55,000 clones, 80% to 90% seen once. The sample was peripheral blood, taken before any cancer treatment. The receptors here all came from a male donor older than 55 with stage III squamous cell lung carcinoma.

For the CDR3, the DNA is TGTGCCATCCGAAACTCGAAAACAGGGGGGGATTCACCCCTCCACTTT. Translation: CAIRNSKTGGDSPLHF. This chain uses TRBV10-3 with TRBJ1-6; TRBD1 matches 8 bases. The CDR3 is made up of 16 amino acids. Germline values: CDR1 ENHRY, CDR2 SYGVKD. V was pared by 8 bases and J by 8 bases, with 14 bases of the junction left unmatched.

The chain is built from TRBV28 and TRBJ1-1; the D gene is possibly TRBD1 (5 bases). CDR3 size: 13 residues. From germline, CDR1 is MDHEN and CDR2 SYDVKM. Trimming left V 4 bases short and J 4 bases short, with 10 bases between. This CDR3 reads CASSSGVVTEAFF. CDR3 DNA: TGTGCCAGCAGTTCGGGGGTGGTCACTGAAGCTTTCTTT.

The chain carries TRBV5-6 and TRBJ2-5; 9 bases match TRBD1. The CDR3 sequence is 17 residues long. Germline CDR1 SGHDT, CDR2 YYEEEE. V trimming: 4 bases; J trimming: 5 bases; junction bases outside the gene matches: 15. CDR3 protein: CASSGYRGRNPWETQYF. DNA of the CDR3: TGTGCCAGCAGCGGCTACAGGGGGCGCAACCCTTGGGAGACCCAGTACTTC.

This clone was observed a few times. J is TRBJ1-4 and V is TRBV7-6; D not certain. Trimming stripped 5 bases from V and 8 bases from J, with 18 bases between. The germline V gene has CDR1 SGHVS and CDR2 FNYEAQ. The CDR3 totals 15 residues. CDR3 protein: CASSARRNTGEKLFF. DNA for the CDR3: TGTGCCAGCAGCGCCCGCCGAAACACGGGGGAAAAACTGTTTTTT.

The genes are TRBV25-1 and TRBJ2-5; 10 positions match TRBD2. The germline gives CDR1 MGHDK, CDR2 SYGVNS. The CDR3 runs to 15 residues. The junction had 6 bases not matched to a gene; V was cut back by 3 bases and J by 5 bases. The CDR3 region is CASSDGGAGGETQYF. CDR3 nucleotides: TGTGCCAGCAGTGATGGGGGAGCGGGAGGGGAGACCCAGTACTTC.

The chain combines TRBV18 with TRBJ2-5; D unclear. The CDR3 spans 15 residues. Germline CDR1 and CDR2: KGHSH and LQKENI. Trimming took off 0 bases at V and 0 bases at J, with 8 bases between the two ends. The CDR3 sequence: CASSPPGVYQETQYF. In DNA form, the CDR3 reads TGTGCCAGCTCACCACCGGGTGTGTACCAAGAGACCCAGTACTTC.

The rearrangement links TRBV25-1 to TRBJ2-4; D not certain. The CDR3 is 14 amino acids. V was clipped by 4 bases and J by 8 bases, with 15 bases between them. Germline CDR1 and CDR2: MGHDK and SYGVNS. The CDR3 region is CASSGYLGVDIQYF. In DNA, the CDR3 is TGTGCCAGCAGTGGCTACCTAGGAGTGGACATTCAGTACTTC.

J is TRBJ1-3 and V is TRBV5-6, with 10 bases lining up with TRBD1. The CDR3 is made up of 16 amino acids. V dropped 7 bases and J dropped 2; count of bases not matched to a gene: 9. Germline V gene sequence: CDR1 SGHDT, CDR2 YYEEEE. CDR3 sequence (DNA): TGTGCCAGCCGGTTGTTTGGGACAGGGGCTGGAAACACCATATATTTT. Protein sequence: CASRLFGTGAGNTIYF. The whole variable domain, filled in from reference TRBV5-6 and TRBJ1-3, reads DAGVTQSPTHLIKTRGQQVTLRCSPKSGHDTVSWYQQALGQGPQFIFQYYEEEERQRGNFPDRFSGHQFPNYSSELNVNALLLGDSALYLCASRLFGTGAGNTIYFGEGSWLTVV.

J is TRBJ2-1 and V is TRBV15; D might be TRBD1 or TRBD2, each matching 5 bases. This CDR3 has 13 residues. V lost 4 bases, J lost 4 bases, and 8 bases lay in between. Germline CDR1 LNHNV, CDR2 YYDKDF (reference sequence). CDR3 bases: TGTGCCACCAGCAATGGGGGTTACAATGAGCAGTTCTTC. As protein: CATSNGGYNEQFF.

The gene calls are TRBV5-4 and TRBJ2-7; D unresolved. CDR1 is SGHNT, CDR2 YYREEE, per germline (reference sequence). The CDR3 has 13 residues. V was cut by 4 bases and J by 5 bases, with 13 bases left in between. DNA for the CDR3: TGTGCCAGCAGCAGTTCTCAAGGCCACGAGCAGTACTTC. Its protein is CASSSSQGHEQYF. Looking up the rest from reference TRBV5-4 and TRBJ2-7 gives the full variable domain: ETGVTQSPTHLIKTRGQQVTLRCSSQSGHNTVSWYQQALGQGPQFIFQYYREEENGRGNFPPRFSGLQFPNYSSELNVNALELDDSALYLCASSSSQGHEQYFGPGTRLTVT.

V usage is TRBV18 and J usage is TRBJ2-7; tentative D call: TRBD2 (5 bases). Germline CDR1 is KGHSH and CDR2 is LQKENI. The CDR3 is 15 residues long. V lost 3 bases and J lost 2, with 14 bases in between. CDR3 bases: TGTGCCAGCTCACCCCGAGAGGGAAACCCCTACGAGCAGTACTTC. Translation gives CASSPREGNPYEQYF.

The chain recombines TRBV19 with TRBJ2-7; D not certain. Looked up from germline, CDR1 is LNHDA and CDR2 is SQIVND (reference sequence). The CDR3 has 11 amino acids. Deletions cut 6 bases from V and 3 bases from J, with 6 bases between. The CDR3 loop reads CASREDYEQYF. The DNA for the CDR3 is TGTGCCAGTAGGGAAGACTACGAGCAGTACTTC.

The chain links TRBV6-5 to TRBJ1-3; D is unclear. Germline assignment: CDR1 MNHEY and CDR2 SVGAGI. This CDR3 has 16 amino acids. V was clipped by 1 base and J by 0 bases, with 10 bases between them. The CDR3 DNA sequence: TGTGCCAGCAGTTACTATTCCAGAATCTCTGGAAACACCATATATTTT. Protein: CASSYYSRISGNTIYF.

This sequence joins TRBV6-5 and TRBJ1-6, with no clear D. This CDR3 region has 12 residues. Trimming removed 9 bases from V and 7 bases from J, with 10 bases in between. Germline loops: CDR1 MNHEY, CDR2 SVGAGI. The CDR3 spells CASRRLNSPLHF. The DNA of the CDR3 is TGTGCCAGTCGACGGCTCAATTCACCCCTCCACTTT.

This chain links TRBV5-1 with TRBJ2-5; 7 positions match TRBD1. The germline V gene has CDR1 SGHRS and CDR2 YFSETQ. V trimming: 4 bases; J trimming: 2 bases; junction bases outside the gene matches: 8. The CDR3 is 15 amino acids. The CDR3 spells CASSRSTGTQETQYF. CDR3 sequence (DNA): TGCGCCAGCAGCCGTTCGACAGGGACACAAGAGACCCAGTACTTC. Filled out from reference TRBV5-1 and TRBJ2-5, the complete variable domain reads KAGVTQTPRYLIKTRGQQVTLSCSPISGHRSVSWYQQTPGQGLQFLFEYFSETQRNKGNFPGRFSGRQFSNSRSEMNVSTLELGDSALYLCASSRSTGTQETQYFGPGTRLLVL.

The chain has TRBV21-1 and TRBJ2-3; the D segment call TRBD1 is taken from the table without a DNA check. TRBV21-1 is flagged as a pseudogene. The CDR3 is 16 residues long. The CDR3 nucleotides are TGTGCCAGCAAGGGGCCCCGGGACAAACGCACAGATACGCAGTATTTT. Translation gives CASKGPRDKRTDTQYF.

The chain is built from TRBV4-3 and TRBJ1-2; tentatively, D is TRBD1 (5 bases). The CDR3 has 13 amino acids. V lost 3 bases and J 5 bases, leaving 10 bases between the germline ends. CDR1 is LGHNA and CDR2 is YSLEER in the germline V gene. The CDR3 here is CASSHRAGYGYTF. In nucleotides, the CDR3 is TGCGCCAGCAGCCATAGGGCAGGGTATGGCTACACCTTC.

In this sample, this clone turned up once. The genes are TRBV20-1 and TRBJ1-1; D remains ambiguous. Germline V CDR1 and CDR2: DFQATT, SNEGSKA (reference sequence). V lost 6 bases to trimming and J lost 8 bases, with 13 bases between them. CDR3 size: 11 residues. The CDR3 reads CSAGYQGEAFF. The DNA for the CDR3 is TGCAGTGCCGGCTATCAAGGGGAAGCTTTCTTT.

The table lists this clone with a count of one. The V gene is TRBV7-2, the J gene TRBJ1-1, with 7 bases lining up with TRBD1. With 5 bases clipped from V and 0 bases from J, the junction kept 9 bases outside the gene matches. The CDR3 totals 16 residues. Germline V CDR1 and CDR2: SGHTA, FQGNSA. CDR3 bases: TGTGCCAGCAGCCGGGGGACAGCCGGTTTGAACACTGAAGCTTTCTTT. Amino acid sequence: CASSRGTAGLNTEAFF.

The chain couples TRBV30 to TRBJ1-5, with a possible D match to TRBD1 (6 bases). V gave up 2 bases and J gave up 0 bases, with 26 bases separating them. This CDR3 spans 20 amino acids. Germline V lookup: CDR1 GTSNPN, CDR2 SVGIG (reference sequence). This CDR3 reads CAWSSSRGTKNADSNQPQHF. DNA for the CDR3: TGTGCCTGGAGTTCCTCCAGAGGGACAAAAAACGCAGATAGCAATCAGCCCCAGCATTTT.

V is TRBV5-5 and J is TRBJ2-3; D gene uncertain. The CDR3 spans 14 residues. CDR1 SGHKS and CDR2 YYEKEE come from the germline V gene (reference sequence). Trimming stripped 4 bases from V and 0 bases from J, with 9 bases between. The CDR3 sequence: CASSIDGSTDTQYF. The CDR3 DNA reads TGTGCCAGCAGCATTGACGGAAGCACAGATACGCAGTATTTT.

CDR3: CAWSAPPRHSPLHF. Written as DNA, the CDR3 is TGTGCCTGGAGCGCACCCCCCCGGCATTCACCCCTCCACTTT. The chain is built from TRBV30 and TRBJ1-6; D gene unclear. V lost 3 bases, J lost 8 bases, and 14 bases lay in between. CDR3 length: 14 amino acids. Germline CDR1 reads GTSNPN; CDR2 reads SVGIG (reference sequence).

The V call is TRBV9, the J call TRBJ1-6, with TRBD1 as a possible D gene (5 bases). Germline-derived CDR1 and CDR2 are SGDLS and YYNGEE. This CDR3 is 16 amino acids long. The germline V and J ends were trimmed by 4 bases and 7 bases, with 18 bases remaining between them. The CDR3 spells CASSTDELGVNSPLHF. DNA of the CDR3: TGTGCCAGCAGCACCGACGAATTGGGGGTGAATTCACCCCTCCACTTT.

The rearrangement uses TRBV11-2 and TRBJ2-5; 7 bases are shared with TRBD1. With 5 bases clipped from V and 1 base from J, the junction kept 4 bases outside the gene matches. This CDR3 contains 14 residues. CDR1 is SGHAT and CDR2 is FQNNGV in the germline V gene. This chain's CDR3 is CASSPGQVQETQYF. The CDR3 DNA is TGTGCCAGCAGCCCAGGACAGGTCCAAGAGACCCAGTACTTC.

The rearrangement joins TRBV7-2 to TRBJ1-2, with D hard to call. The germline CDR1 and CDR2 sequences are SGHTA and FQGNSA. This CDR3 region has 14 residues. V dropped 5 bases and J dropped 5 bases, with 15 bases sitting between them. The CDR3 sequence is CASSPGWLRYGYTF. The CDR3 DNA follows: TGTGCCAGCAGCCCGGGGTGGCTTAGATATGGCTACACCTTC.

V gene TRBV6-6 combines with J gene TRBJ1-1; D might be TRBD1 (6 bases). This CDR3 has 16 amino acids. Germline V CDR1 and CDR2: MNHNY, SVGAGI (reference sequence). The ends were cut back, 4 bases at V and 0 bases at J, with 15 bases in the middle. CDR3 bases: TGTGCCAGCAGTTCCCCGAAGGGGGGAATGAACACTGAAGCTTTCTTT. It yields the protein CASSSPKGGMNTEAFF.

The chain recombines TRBV28 with TRBJ2-2; 8 nucleotides match TRBD1. Looked up from germline, CDR1 is MDHEN and CDR2 is SYDVKM. V shed 4 bases and J 0 bases; nucleotides not matched to a gene: 1. The CDR3 consists of 15 residues. The CDR3: CASSSGQANTGELFF. The CDR3 DNA reads TGTGCCAGCAGTTCGGGACAGGCGAACACCGGGGAGCTGTTTTTT.

The table lists this clone with a few counts. V gene TRBV7-3 combines with J gene TRBJ2-7; 9 bases align to TRBD2. The CDR3 is 16 amino acids. Germline assignment: CDR1 SGHTA and CDR2 FQGTGA. The ends lost 2 bases at V and 1 base at J; junction bases unmatched: 6. The CDR3 reads CASSLAPSGGSYEQYF. The DNA of the CDR3 is TGTGCCAGCAGCTTAGCGCCCAGCGGGGGGTCCTACGAGCAGTACTTC.

The chain links TRBV21-1 to TRBJ2-5; the listed D gene, TRBD2, was not tested against the DNA. TRBV21-1 is deemed a pseudogene. The CDR3 runs 12 residues. For the CDR3, the DNA is TGTGCCAGCGCGAGATATCAAGAGACCCAGTACTTC. This encodes CASARYQETQYF.